The 25 T cell receptor beta chains below were found in one sample sequenced in a study of breast tumors, draining lymph nodes, adjacent tissues. Via MiXCR, TCRdb re-called the multiplex PCR reads, giving one row per CDR3 protein. The repertoire consists of tens of thousands of distinct CDR3 sequences, with 23% occurring once and the leading ten covering approximately 8.2%. The sequencing input was breast tumor tissue. Source of these receptors: a female donor with breast cancer. Some clones in this sample may be carry-over from other donors' samples.

As for this clonotype: This may be a read error, as it is one base from a much larger clone. The chain employs TRBV19 and TRBJ1-2; the D gene is possibly TRBD1 (5 bases). Germline CDR1 LNHDA, CDR2 SQIVND (reference sequence). The V and J ends lost 4 bases and 0 bases respectively, with 12 bases between them. The length of the CDR3 is 15 residues. The CDR3 DNA sequence: TGTGCCAGTAGTACTGGTGACAGAGCTAACTATGGCTACACCTTC. This codes for CASSTGDRANYGYTF. Supplemented by reference TRBV19 and TRBJ1-2, the full variable domain reads DGGITQSPKYLFRKEGQNVTLSCEQNLNHDAMYWYRQDPGQGLRLIYYSQIVNDFQKGDIAEGYSVSREKKESFPLTVTSAQKNPTAFYLCASSTGDRANYGYTFGSGTRLTVV.

The chain carries TRBV6-5 and TRBJ2-5, with D perhaps TRBD2 (5 bases). The V end was cut by 6 bases, the J end by 0 bases, with 11 bases between. Germline V gene data show CDR1 as MNHEY and CDR2 as SVGAGI. The CDR3 is made up of 14 amino acids. The CDR3 protein is CASSRLAYQETQYF. CDR3 nucleotides: TGTGCCAGCAGCCGATTAGCGTACCAAGAGACCCAGTACTTC.

For this clonotype: With a much larger clone just one base away, this may be a read error. The J gene is TRBJ2-7, the V gene TRBV15, with TRBD2 matching over 7 bases. CDR3 length: 15 amino acids. Unmatched junction bases numbered 4, after V lost 0 bases and J lost 2 bases. CDR1 is LNHNV, CDR2 YYDKDF, per germline (reference sequence). CDR3 sequence reads: CATSRDWGGAYEQYF. The CDR3 nucleotides are TGTGCCACCAGCAGAGATTGGGGGGGAGCCTACGAGCAGTACTTC.

The chain has TRBV7-8 and TRBJ2-5, with TRBD1 matching over 9 bases. This CDR3 is built from 17 residues. The germline V gene has CDR1 SGHVS and CDR2 FQNEAQ. Trimming took 2 bases from V and 0 from J; bases not matched to a gene: 7. CDR3 sequence: CASSLLDRGGYQETQYF. In DNA form, the CDR3 reads TGTGCCAGCAGCTTACTGGACAGGGGAGGGTACCAAGAGACCCAGTACTTC.

This clonotype was counted ten times or more. In nucleotides, the CDR3 is TGTGCCACCAGCGGGCAGGGCATGGCTAACTATGGCTACACCTTC. Its translation is CATSGQGMANYGYTF. The chain is built from TRBV15 and TRBJ1-2; D possibly corresponds to TRBD1 (5 bases). This CDR3 region has 15 residues. Germline values: CDR1 LNHNV, CDR2 YYDKDF (reference sequence). Between the trimmed V and J ends, which lost 5 bases and 0 bases, there was a span of 13 bases.

This clonotype was seen many times. V is TRBV12-3 or TRBV12-4 and J is TRBJ2-2; the match to TRBD1 covers 11 bases. The ends lost 4 bases at V and 3 bases at J; junction bases unmatched: 4. The CDR3 runs 16 residues. The CDR3 loop reads CASSYPGQGDTGELFF. In nucleotides, the CDR3 is TGTGCCAGCAGTTACCCGGGACAGGGGGACACCGGGGAGCTGTTTTTT.

Concerning this clonotype: A much bigger clone sits one base away, suggesting this may be a read error. The chain's CDR3 is CASSPTASEETQYF. The CDR3 DNA sequence: TGTGCCAGCAGCCCGACCGCTAGTGAAGAGACCCAGTACTTC. This rearrangement joins TRBV3-1 to TRBJ2-5; D is undetermined. V lost 4 bases, J lost 3 bases, and 12 bases lay in between. CDR1 and CDR2 from the germline V gene are LGHDT and YNNKEL (reference sequence). There are 14 residues in the CDR3.

Concerning this clonotype: This may come from a read error, since a much larger clone is one base off. The chain is built from TRBV15 and TRBJ2-1; possible D gene TRBD2, 6 bases. CDR1 and CDR2 (germline): LNHNV, YYDKDF (reference sequence). With 1 base removed from V and 6 bases from J, the gap between germline ends came to 10 bases. This CDR3 contains 14 residues. The CDR3: CATSRGRRGNEQFF. The CDR3 DNA sequence: TGTGCCACCAGCAGAGGACGGAGGGGCAATGAGCAGTTCTTC.

In this sample, this clonotype turned up once. The chain links TRBV20-1 to TRBJ1-6; no reliable D call. CDR1 is DFQATT, CDR2 SNEGSKA, per germline (reference sequence). CDR3 size: 13 residues. Trimming took 2 bases from V and 8 from J, leaving 10 bases between them. The CDR3 bases are TGCAGTGCTAGAAAAGGGATCGATTCACCCCTCCACTTT. It codes for CSARKGIDSPLHF.

Comments on this clonotype: Possible read error: a much larger clone is one base away. The CDR3 DNA reads TGTGCCAGCAGCTTAGAGGGGGGGCCTCAAGGTATGCAGTATTTT. This translates into CASSLEGGPQGMQYF. The chain combines TRBV7-9 with TRBJ2-3, with a tentative D call TRBD2 (7 bases). The V end lost 1 base, the J end lost 11 bases, and 19 bases lay between the germline ends. In germline, CDR1 is SEHNR, CDR2 FQNEAQ (reference sequence). The CDR3 sequence is 15 residues long. The full variable domain, its missing parts supplied by reference TRBV7-9 and TRBJ2-3, is DTGVSQNPRHKITKRGQNVTFRCDPISEHNRLYWYRQTLGQGPEFLTYFQNEAQLEKSRLLSDRFSAERPKGSFSTLEIQRTEQGDSAMYLCASSLEGGPQGMQYFGPGTRLTVL.

In this sample, this clonotype turned up many times. The V call is TRBV29-1, the J call TRBJ2-1; 7 bases agree with TRBD1. CDR3 length: 20 amino acids. The trim removed 3 bases at V and 2 bases at J, leaving 22 bases unmatched. Germline V gene lookup returns CDR1 SQVTM and CDR2 ANQGSEA. The CDR3 here is CSVDGESGTDPMRPYNEQFF. The CDR3 nucleotides read TGCAGCGTTGACGGCGAATCCGGGACAGACCCAATGAGGCCCTACAATGAGCAGTTCTTC.

The CDR3 sequence is CASSAQTVSSGANVLTF. The CDR3 bases are TGCGCCAGCAGCGCTCAGACAGTTTCCTCTGGGGCCAACGTCCTGACTTTC. This chain joins TRBV5-1 and TRBJ2-6; TRBD1 is a possible D gene (5 bases). Trimming removed 4 bases at V and 0 bases at J, with 14 bases between. Germline V gene sequence: CDR1 SGHRS, CDR2 YFSETQ. The CDR3 is 17 residues long.

This clonotype showed up many times. The chain has TRBV13 and TRBJ2-7; 7 nucleotides agree with TRBD1. There are 13 residues in the CDR3. The V and J ends lost 5 bases and 4 bases, in that order; junction bases with no gene match: 5. Looked up from germline, CDR1 is PRHDT and CDR2 is FYEKMQ (reference sequence). The CDR3 protein is CASSPTGKYEQYF. DNA for the CDR3: TGTGCCAGCAGCCCGACAGGGAAGTACGAGCAGTACTTC.

Comment on this clonotype: This sequence may be a read error, since a much larger clone differs from it by one base. The chain uses TRBV19 and TRBJ1-5, with a possible D match to TRBD1 (5 bases). CDR3 length: 14 amino acids. Germline V CDR1 and CDR2: LNHDA, SQIVND (reference sequence). CDR3 coding DNA: TGTGCCAGTACAACGGGACGAGTGGGTCAGCCCCGGCATTTT. Protein: CASTTGRVGQPRHF. Using reference TRBV19 and TRBJ1-5 for the parts outside the CDR3, the full variable domain is DGGITQSPKYLFRKEGQNVTLSCEQNLNHDAMYWYRQDPGQGLRLIYYSQIVNDFQKGDIAEGYSVSREKKESFPLTVTSAQKNPTAFYLCASTTGRVGQPRHFGDGTRLSIL.

On this clonotype itself: A much larger clone lies one base from this, so it may be a read error. The chain links TRBV4-3 to TRBJ2-1; 11 bases are a match to TRBD2. J lost 12 bases, V lost 4 bases, and 8 bases had no gene match. The V gene's germline CDR1 is LGHNA and CDR2 YSLEER. The CDR3 length is 14 residues. The CDR3 region has the DNA TGCGCCAGCAGCCGGGGACTAGCGGCCAAGGGGCAGTTCTTC. It encodes CASSRGLAAKGQFF.

This clonotype was picked up many times. This rearrangement joins TRBV2 to TRBJ1-5; D perhaps matches TRBD1 (5 bases). In germline, CDR1 is SNHLY, CDR2 FYNNEI. Trimming removed 0 bases from V and 4 bases from J, with 7 bases in between. The CDR3 extends over 14 amino acids. CDR3 DNA sequence: TGTGCCAGCAGTGAAGCGTGGGGGAATCAGCCCCAGCATTTT. As protein: CASSEAWGNQPQHF. The full variable domain, rest sourced from reference TRBV2 and TRBJ1-5, is EPEVTQTPSHQVTQMGQEVILRCVPISNHLYFYWYRQILGQKVEFLVSFYNNEISEKSEIFDDQFSVERPDGSNFTLKIRSTKLEDSAMYFCASSEAWGNQPQHFGDGTRLSIL.

The gene calls are TRBV9 and TRBJ2-3; a possible D gene is TRBD1 (6 bases). Trimming removed 3 bases from V and 2 bases from J, with 13 bases in between. The germline V gene has CDR1 SGDLS and CDR2 YYNGEE. The CDR3 runs 15 residues. As DNA, the CDR3 is TGTGCCAGCAGCGCAGTGGGGGCCCCCACAGATACGCAGTATTTT. Translated, it gives CASSAVGAPTDTQYF.

This clonotype was detected only a few times. This rearrangement joins TRBV7-2 to TRBJ2-3; 10 positions match TRBD2. Trimming took 7 bases from V and 5 from J; bases not matched to a gene: 6. Germline V gene lookup returns CDR1 SGHTA and CDR2 FQGNSA. The CDR3 consists of 14 residues. CDR3 in amino acids: CASTKAGGQDTQYF. CDR3 DNA sequence: TGTGCCAGCACGAAAGCGGGGGGGCAAGATACGCAGTATTTT.

Concerning this clonotype: A much larger clone differs by one base, so this may be a read error. The chain joins TRBV28 to TRBJ1-5, with D perhaps TRBD1 (5 bases). Germline V CDR1 and CDR2: MDHEN, SYDVKM. The CDR3 contains 15 residues. CDR3 coding DNA: TGTGCCAGCAGTTTCTCCCAGGGTTGGGTTCAGCCCGAGCATTTT. Translating it yields CASSFSQGWVQPEHF. The complete variable domain, with remaining parts taken from reference TRBV28 and TRBJ1-5, reads DVKVTQSSRYLVKRTGEKVFLECVQDMDHENMFWYRQDPGLGLRLIYFSYDVKMKEKGDIPEGYSVSREKKERFSLILESASTNQTSMYLCASSFSQGWVQPEHFGDGTRLSIL.

This clonotype was counted only a few times. This rearrangement joins TRBV7-9 to TRBJ2-3, with 9 bases fitting TRBD2. Germline values: CDR1 SEHNR, CDR2 FQNEAQ (reference sequence). Germline trimming cut 1 base from V and 4 bases from J; bases unmatched to any gene: 3. The CDR3 is 15 amino acids. For the CDR3, the DNA is TGTGCCAGCAGCTTAGGACTAGCGGATTCAGATACGCAGTATTTT. This encodes CASSLGLADSDTQYF.

With regard to this clonotype: A clone one base away is much larger, so this may be a read error. This chain joins TRBV5-1 and TRBJ2-5; D might be TRBD2 (5 bases). The V and J ends lost 5 bases and 3 bases respectively, with 8 bases between them. Per the germline V gene, CDR1 is SGHRS and CDR2 is YFSETQ. This CDR3 is 12 amino acids long. This chain's CDR3 is CASRGEEETQYF. Here the CDR3 DNA reads TGCGCCAGCAGGGGAGAGGAAGAGACCCAGTACTTC.

This clonotype appeared many times. The chain joins TRBV29-1 to TRBJ1-4; possibly TRBD1 for D (5 bases). CDR1 is SQVTM, CDR2 ANQGSEA, per germline. The length of the CDR3 is 16 residues. Trimming shortened V by 4 bases and J by 0 bases, and 15 bases separated the two germline ends. Here the CDR3 reads CSVVVGLGATNEKLFF. CDR3 DNA sequence: TGCAGCGTTGTGGTGGGGCTTGGTGCAACTAATGAAAAACTGTTTTTT.

In this sample, this clonotype turned up many times. In nucleotides, the CDR3 is TGTGCCAGCAGCTTGAACGCAGCGAATTCACCCCTCCACTTT. This sequence encodes CASSLNAANSPLHF. This chain uses TRBV5-4 with TRBJ1-6, with D uncertain. The V gene lost 1 base and the J gene lost 7 bases, with 9 bases spanning the gap. The length of the CDR3 is 14 residues. CDR1 and CDR2 (germline): SGHNT, YYREEE (reference sequence).

The gene calls are TRBV2 and TRBJ2-1; 11 bases match TRBD1. Losses at the gene ends were 6 bases for V and 4 bases for J; bases not matched to a gene: 8. This CDR3 comprises 16 residues. Germline lookup yields CDR1 SNHLY and CDR2 FYNNEI. DNA of the CDR3: TGTGCCAGCAGACGAACCGGGACAGGGGGTTACAATGAGCAGTTCTTC. Translated: CASRRTGTGGYNEQFF.

This clonotype has a count of ten or more. The genes are TRBV27 and TRBJ1-5, with a possible D match to TRBD1 (5 bases). The germline V gene encodes CDR1 MNHEY and CDR2 SMNVEV (reference sequence). The CDR3 consists of 16 residues. V was pared by 6 bases and J by 6 bases, with 21 bases between. For the CDR3, the DNA is TGTGCCAGCAGACCGTTAACAGGTCCGAGTCGTCAGCCCCAGCATTTT. Protein sequence: CASRPLTGPSRQPQHF.